Below, 19 T cell receptor beta chains from the same sample are listed, as sequenced in a study of CXCR3-negative and CXCR3-positive naive CD8 T cells. Points from the study as a whole: Relative to CXCR3-negative naive cells, CXCR3-positive naive cells had more hydrophobic TRB CDR3s.

For these TCRs, the target antigens are not known. The libraries of TRB cDNA were constructed through 5' RACE using UMI labels. From the 5' RACE reads, TCRdb lists one entry per CDR3 protein and no DNA. The sample spans around 60,000 distinct CDR3 sequences; the ten largest clones claim around 0.8%. Sequences were obtained from naive CXCR3+ CD8+ T cells from blood. Subset given: CD45RO-CCR7+CD27+CD95- naive CD8+ T cells expressing CXCR3 (TNR3+). These receptor sequences come from a human donor in good health. Some clones in this sample may be carry-over from other donors' samples.

The rearrangement joins TRBV7-9 to TRBJ1-1. The CDR3 extends over 14 amino acids. Looked up from germline, CDR1 is SEHNR and CDR2 is FQNEAQ (reference sequence). This CDR3 reads CASSASSLNTEAFF.

This chain connects TRBV6-5 to TRBJ2-7; TCRdb calls TRBD1, which cannot be checked without DNA. The CDR3 is 16 residues long. Germline V gene lookup returns CDR1 MNHEY and CDR2 SVGAGI. The CDR3 here is CASSYSAQGRPGEQYF.

The chain joins TRBV7-6 to TRBJ1-2; TCRdb designates TRBD1, a call that cannot be tested without DNA. The germline gives CDR1 SGHVS, CDR2 FNYEAQ. CDR3 length: 15 amino acids. This CDR3 is CASSLTGTDSYGYTF.

The chain employs TRBV7-9 and TRBJ2-1; lacking DNA, the TRBD2 call made by TCRdb goes unchecked. Germline CDR1 and CDR2: SEHNR and FQNEAQ (reference sequence). The CDR3 contains 16 residues. The CDR3 spells CASSSTGAESYNEQFF.

V usage is TRBV5-1 and J usage is TRBJ1-1; the TRBD1 assignment by TCRdb is unverifiable without DNA. The CDR3 has 12 amino acids. The germline CDR1 and CDR2 sequences are SGHRS and YFSETQ. CDR3 sequence reads: CASSPLGAEAFF.

The chain uses TRBV27 and TRBJ2-1; the D call of TRBD1 rests on TCRdb alone, since no DNA is present to check it. The CDR3 loop spans 13 amino acids. Germline V gene sequence: CDR1 MNHEY, CDR2 SMNVEV (reference sequence). The CDR3 region is CASSLSPGRGKFF.

The CDR3 here is CASSPPRTGDTGELFF. J is TRBJ2-2 and V is TRBV18; TCRdb's D call of TRBD1 is untestable without DNA. CDR3 length: 16 amino acids. From germline, CDR1 is KGHSH and CDR2 LQKENI.

The chain combines TRBV6-5 with TRBJ2-1; the TCRdb D gene call, TRBD2, has no DNA to confirm it. This CDR3 has 14 residues. Germline V gives CDR1 MNHEY, CDR2 SVGAGI. CDR3 in amino acids: CASSRGPAYNEQFF.

The chain uses TRBV5-1 and TRBJ1-5. The CDR3 has 15 amino acids. Germline V lookup: CDR1 SGHRS, CDR2 YFSETQ. The CDR3: CASSLAGFGNQPQHF.

V usage is TRBV28 and J usage is TRBJ2-6; the D call from TCRdb, TRBD2, cannot be confirmed without DNA. The CDR3 totals 16 residues. Germline lookup yields CDR1 MDHEN and CDR2 SYDVKM. CDR3 amino acids: CASSSSGVSGANVLTF.

The chain uses TRBV7-9 and TRBJ1-5; absent DNA, TCRdb's TRBD1 call cannot be checked. The germline gives CDR1 SEHNR, CDR2 FQNEAQ (reference sequence). The CDR3 sequence is 17 residues long. The CDR3: CASSLADGRQPGQPQHF.

The CDR3: CASSHDRMTRPYEQYF. This chain joins TRBV4-3 and TRBJ2-7. Germline CDR1 is LGHNA and CDR2 is YSLEER. This CDR3 has 16 amino acids.

The chain has TRBV7-3 and TRBJ2-7; with no DNA, the TCRdb D assignment of TRBD1 cannot be verified. CDR1 and CDR2 (germline): SGHTA, FQGTGA. The CDR3 is made up of 14 amino acids. CDR3 in amino acids: CASSLAGGPGEQYF.

The CDR3 region is CASSLDGAGGYTF. This chain connects TRBV7-2 to TRBJ1-2; with no DNA, the TCRdb D assignment of TRBD1 cannot be verified. The CDR3 runs 13 residues. The germline V gene has CDR1 SGHTA and CDR2 FQGNSA.

The chain couples TRBV7-2 to TRBJ2-2; there is no DNA to check the TCRdb D call of TRBD2. Germline-derived CDR1 and CDR2 are SGHTA and FQGNSA. The CDR3 extends over 15 amino acids. CDR3: CASSWGGLGGGELFF.

The chain joins TRBV15 to TRBJ2-3; checking the TCRdb D call of TRBD2 is not possible without DNA. Per the germline V gene, CDR1 is LNHNV and CDR2 is YYDKDF (reference sequence). This CDR3 comprises 16 residues. The CDR3 sequence: CATRELSGGAIDTQYF. The full variable domain, in which reference TRBV15 and TRBJ2-3 provide the parts outside the CDR3, is DAMVIQNPRYQVTQFGKPVTLSCSQTLNHNVMYWYQQKSSQAPKLLFHYYDKDFNNEADTPDNFQSRRPNTSFCFLDIRSPGLGDTAMYLCATRELSGGAIDTQYFGPGTRLTVL.

This chain connects TRBV7-8 to TRBJ2-5; TCRdb designates TRBD1, a call that cannot be tested without DNA. This CDR3 has 15 amino acids. The germline gives CDR1 SGHVS, CDR2 FQNEAQ. The CDR3 region is CASSLSEWGEETQYF.

The CDR3 here is CASSFAAGYEQYF. The chain employs TRBV11-3 and TRBJ2-7; no DNA is available, so the TRBD2 call from TCRdb remains unchecked. The CDR3 is 13 amino acids. Per the germline V gene, CDR1 is SGHNT and CDR2 is YENEEA.

The chain recombines TRBV11-2 with TRBJ2-3; TCRdb's D gene call, TRBD1, goes unchecked for lack of DNA. There are 17 residues in the CDR3. Germline V gene data show CDR1 as SGHAT and CDR2 as FQNNGV. This chain's CDR3 is CASSLELGRGKRDTQYF.